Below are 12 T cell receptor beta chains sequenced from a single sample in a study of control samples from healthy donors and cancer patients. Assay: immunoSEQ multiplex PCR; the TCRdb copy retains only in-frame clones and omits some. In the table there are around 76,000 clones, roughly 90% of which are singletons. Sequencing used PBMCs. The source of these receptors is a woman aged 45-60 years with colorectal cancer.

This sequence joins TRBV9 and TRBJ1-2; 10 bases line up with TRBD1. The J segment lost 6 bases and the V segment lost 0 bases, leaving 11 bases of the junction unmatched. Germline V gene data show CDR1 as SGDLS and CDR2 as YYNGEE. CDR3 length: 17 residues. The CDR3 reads CASSVDVAGQGRNGYTF. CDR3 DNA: TGTGCCAGCAGCGTAGACGTCGCGGGACAGGGGAGGAATGGCTACACCTTC.

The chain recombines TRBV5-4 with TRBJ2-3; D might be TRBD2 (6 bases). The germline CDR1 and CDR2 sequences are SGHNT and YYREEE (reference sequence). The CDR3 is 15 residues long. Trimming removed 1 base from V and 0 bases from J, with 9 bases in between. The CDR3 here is CASSLSSGSTDTQYF. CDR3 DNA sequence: TGTGCCAGCAGCTTGTCAAGCGGGAGCACAGATACGCAGTATTTT.

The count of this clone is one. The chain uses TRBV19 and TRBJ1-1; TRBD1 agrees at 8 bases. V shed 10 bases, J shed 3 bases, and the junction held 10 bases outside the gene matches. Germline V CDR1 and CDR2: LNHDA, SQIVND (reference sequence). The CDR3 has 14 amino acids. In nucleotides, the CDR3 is TGTGCCACCAACAGGGGGAAGGTGGACACTGAAGCTTTCTTT. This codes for CATNRGKVDTEAFF.

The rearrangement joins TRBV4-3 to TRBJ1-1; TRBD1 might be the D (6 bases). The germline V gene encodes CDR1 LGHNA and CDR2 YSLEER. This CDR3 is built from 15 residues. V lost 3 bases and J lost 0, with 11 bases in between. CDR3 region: CASSHRGGMNTEAFF. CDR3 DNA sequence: TGCGCCAGCAGCCACAGGGGAGGGATGAACACTGAAGCTTTCTTT.

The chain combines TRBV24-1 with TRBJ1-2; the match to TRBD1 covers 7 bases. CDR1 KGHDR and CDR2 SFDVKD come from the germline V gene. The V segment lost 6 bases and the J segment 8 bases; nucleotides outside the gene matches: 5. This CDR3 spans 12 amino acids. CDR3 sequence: CATSRQGLGYTF. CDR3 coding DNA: TGTGCCACCAGTAGACAGGGTCTCGGCTACACCTTC.

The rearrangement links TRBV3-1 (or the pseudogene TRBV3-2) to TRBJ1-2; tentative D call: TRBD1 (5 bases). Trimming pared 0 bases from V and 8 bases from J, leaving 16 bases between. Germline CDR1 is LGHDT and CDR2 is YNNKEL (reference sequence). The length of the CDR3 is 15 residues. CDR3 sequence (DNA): TGTGCCAGCAGCCAAGAGGGTCTCGGGGCGCGGGGCTACACCTTC. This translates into CASSQEGLGARGYTF.

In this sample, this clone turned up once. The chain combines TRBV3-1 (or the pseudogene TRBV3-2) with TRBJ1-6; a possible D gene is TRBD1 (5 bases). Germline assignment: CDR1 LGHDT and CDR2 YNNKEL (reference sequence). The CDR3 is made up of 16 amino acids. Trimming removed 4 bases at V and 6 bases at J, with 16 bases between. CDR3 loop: CASSLGTPGGNSPLHF. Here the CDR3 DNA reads TGTGCCAGCAGCCTTGGGACTCCGGGAGGTAATTCACCCCTCCACTTT.

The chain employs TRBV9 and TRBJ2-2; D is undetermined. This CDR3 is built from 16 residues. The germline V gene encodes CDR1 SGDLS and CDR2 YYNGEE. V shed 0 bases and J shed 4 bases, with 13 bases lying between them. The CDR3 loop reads CASSVDGRWVTGELFF. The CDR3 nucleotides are TGTGCCAGCAGCGTAGATGGCAGATGGGTCACCGGGGAGCTGTTTTTT.

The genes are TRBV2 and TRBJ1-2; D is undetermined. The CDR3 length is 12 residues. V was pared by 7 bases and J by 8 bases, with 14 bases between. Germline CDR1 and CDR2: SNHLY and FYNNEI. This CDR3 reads CASITRVVGYTF. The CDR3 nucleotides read TGTGCCAGCATCACAAGGGTGGTAGGCTACACCTTC.

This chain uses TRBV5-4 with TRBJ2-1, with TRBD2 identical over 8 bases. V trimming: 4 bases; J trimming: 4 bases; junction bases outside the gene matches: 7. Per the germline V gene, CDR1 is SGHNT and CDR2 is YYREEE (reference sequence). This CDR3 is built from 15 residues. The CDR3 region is CASSTKRGTYNEQFF. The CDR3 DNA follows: TGTGCCAGCAGCACCAAGCGGGGGACTTACAATGAGCAGTTCTTC.

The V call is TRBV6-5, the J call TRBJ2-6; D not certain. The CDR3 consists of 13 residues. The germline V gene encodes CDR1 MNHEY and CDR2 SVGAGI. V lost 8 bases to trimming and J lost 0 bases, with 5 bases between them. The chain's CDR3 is CASGFSGANVLTF. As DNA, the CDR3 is TGTGCCAGCGGCTTCTCTGGGGCCAACGTCCTGACTTTC.

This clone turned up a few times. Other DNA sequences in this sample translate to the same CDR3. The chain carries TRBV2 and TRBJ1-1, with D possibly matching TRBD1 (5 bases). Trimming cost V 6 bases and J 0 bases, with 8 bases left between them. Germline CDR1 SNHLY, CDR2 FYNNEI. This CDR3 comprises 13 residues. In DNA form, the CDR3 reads TGTGCCAGCAGGGGGGTGATGAACACTGAAGCTTTCTTT. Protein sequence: CASRGVMNTEAFF. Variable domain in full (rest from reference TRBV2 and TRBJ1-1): EPEVTQTPSHQVTQMGQEVILRCVPISNHLYFYWYRQILGQKVEFLVSFYNNEISEKSEIFDDQFSVERPDGSNFTLKIRSTKLEDSAMYFCASRGVMNTEAFFGQGTRLTVV.